This T cell receptor (beta chain) was documented in a study of blood T cells in healthy people across ages. Broader study findings: There was no known CMV status for donors, so expanded clonotype changes were possibly confounded.

Every donor gave roughly 9.2 milliliters of peripheral blood. This clonotype was counted only a few times. The antigen is unknown. Alongside a J-beta primer mix, a sample-barcoded 5' primer served in a second PCR lasting roughly 6 to 11 cycles. Using its own MiXCR run on the 5' RACE reads, TCRdb lists one record per CDR3 protein. The data contain some 640,000 distinct CDR3 sequences, roughly 50% of them seen just once; the ten biggest clones take up roughly a third. The CDR3 has 14 residues. V was clipped by 2 bases and J by 7 bases, with 15 bases between them. Germline V gene data show CDR1 as SGHRS and CDR2 as YFSETQ.

The sample consisted of blood. The receptor was derived from a woman aged 60-75 years in good health. The chain uses TRBV5-1 and TRBJ2-5, with D possibly matching TRBD2 (6 bases). As DNA, the CDR3 is TGCGCCAGCAGCTTTGGGGACTTCTTAGGGACCCAGTACTTC. Translating it yields CASSFGDFLGTQYF.